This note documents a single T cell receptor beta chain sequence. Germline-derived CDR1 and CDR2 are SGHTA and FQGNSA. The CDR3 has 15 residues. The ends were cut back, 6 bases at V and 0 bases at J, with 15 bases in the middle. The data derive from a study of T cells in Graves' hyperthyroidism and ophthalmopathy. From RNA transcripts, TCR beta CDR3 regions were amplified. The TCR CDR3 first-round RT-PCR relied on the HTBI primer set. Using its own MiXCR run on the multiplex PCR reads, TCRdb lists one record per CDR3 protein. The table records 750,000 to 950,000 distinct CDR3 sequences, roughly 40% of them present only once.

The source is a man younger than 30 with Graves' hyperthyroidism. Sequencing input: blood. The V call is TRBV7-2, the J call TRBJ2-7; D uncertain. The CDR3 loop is CASSLSGGYSYEQYF. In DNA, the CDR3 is TGTGCCAGCAGTTTATCCGGCGGTTACTCCTACGAGCAGTACTTC. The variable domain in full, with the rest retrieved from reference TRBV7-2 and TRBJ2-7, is GAGVSQSPSNKVTEKGKDVELRCDPISGHTALYWYRQSLGQGLEFLIYFQGNSAPDKSGLPSDRFSAERTGGSVSTLTIQRTQQEDSAVYLCASSLSGGYSYEQYFGPGTRLTVT.